This TCR beta chain is drawn from a study of cytomegalovirus exposure and HLA in healthy donors. General study results and limits: Specificity of three CMV-associated chains for CMV antigens was verified in vitro.

On this clone: The target antigen is unknown.

The PCR employed 60 Vbeta primers together with 13 Jbeta primers. This table comes from immunoSEQ multiplex PCR, and its TCRdb copy is limited to in-frame clones, with some not included. The data show about 150,000 clones, with about 79% seen just once and roughly 0.69% held by the top ten. The CDR3 totals 16 residues. V was trimmed by 5 bases and J by 1 base, leaving 14 bases between them. CDR1 and CDR2 (germline): MNHNY, SVGAGI (reference sequence). The V and J genes are TRBV6-6 and TRBJ2-2, with D possibly being TRBD1 (7 bases). This receptor was identified in a male donor in good health and CMV-seronegative. Sequencing used PBMCs. For the CDR3, the DNA is TGTGCCAGCAGTCGCAACAGGGGAGGGAACACCGGGGAGCTGTTTTTT. As protein: CASSRNRGGNTGELFF.